The 27 T cell receptor beta chains below come from one sample, sequenced in a study of T cells in Graves' hyperthyroidism and ophthalmopathy (dated by TCRdb to the late 2010s). To prepare the library, multiplex PCR was applied. TCRdb names Illumina HiSeq 2000 as the instrument used. Amplification of TCR beta CDR3 regions was carried out from RNA transcripts. A first-round RT-PCR of the TCR CDR3 used the HTBI primer set with the Qiagen OneStep RT-PCR kit. TCRdb redid the processing of the public reads, applying fastp at Q25 and MiXCR, and retained in-frame beta chains. Rows are unified per CDR3 protein, each entry keeping the most common DNA and genes. The sample includes 600,000 to 850,000 distinct CDR3 sequences, with around 20% observed a single time. Approximately 15% of the sample is held by the ten biggest clonotypes. The material sequenced was blood. The origin of the receptors is a woman aged 50 to 60 with Graves' hyperthyroidism that later progressed to Graves' ophthalmopathy.

This clonotype came up a few times. The chain joins TRBV27 to TRBJ2-2; D possibly uses TRBD1 or TRBD2 (5 bases each). Trimming cost V 0 bases and J 5 bases, with 19 bases left between them. The CDR3 contains 18 residues. Germline CDR1 and CDR2: MNHEY and SMNVEV (reference sequence). The CDR3 DNA reads TGTGCCAGCAGTTTATCTTTCGGGACCCCCTTGGGAACCGGGGAGCTGTTTTTT. This sequence encodes CASSLSFGTPLGTGELFF.

The rearrangement links TRBV12-3 or TRBV12-4 to TRBJ2-5; maybe TRBD2 (6 bases). Trimming stripped 1 base from V and 6 bases from J, with 15 bases between. The CDR3 length is 15 residues. CDR3 amino acids: CASSLGSWDSKTQYF. The CDR3 region has the DNA TGTGCCAGCAGTTTAGGCTCATGGGACTCCAAGACCCAGTACTTC.

This rearrangement joins TRBV9 to TRBJ2-5; TRBD2 is a possible D gene (7 bases). V dropped 3 bases and J dropped 4 bases, with 19 bases sitting between them. The CDR3 length is 16 residues. Germline V gene data show CDR1 as SGDLS and CDR2 as YYNGEE. The CDR3 DNA reads TGTGCCAGCAGCGCTTGGGGGGGGGGCCGATCAGAGACCCAGTACTTC. It encodes CASSAWGGGRSETQYF.

There are a few counts of this clonotype. This chain joins TRBV6-2 or TRBV6-3 and TRBJ2-2; D not certain. This CDR3 region has 12 residues. Trimming removed 5 bases from V and 8 bases from J, with 9 bases in between. Germline values: CDR1 MNHEY, CDR2 SVGEGT. The CDR3 is CASSPDRGELFF. CDR3 in DNA: TGTGCCAGCAGTCCCGACCGAGGGGAGCTGTTTTTT.

This clonotype was recorded many times. The chain has TRBV5-1 and TRBJ2-7; the match to TRBD1 covers 9 bases. Losses at the gene ends were 0 bases for V and 5 bases for J; bases not matched to a gene: 6. This CDR3 comprises 15 residues. Germline-derived CDR1 and CDR2 are SGHRS and YFSETQ. For the CDR3, the DNA is TGCGCCAGCAGCTTGGAGGGACAGGGTCTCGACGAGCAGTACTTC. This encodes CASSLEGQGLDEQYF.

CDR3 in amino acids: CASSLLPRTSGSNEQFF. The CDR3 DNA reads TGTGCCAGCAGCTTACTACCCCGGACTAGCGGGAGTAATGAGCAGTTCTTC. This rearrangement joins TRBV7-3 to TRBJ2-1; 13 bases line up with TRBD2. Germline V gene data show CDR1 as SGHTA and CDR2 as FQGTGA. V lost 2 bases, J lost 7 bases, and 8 bases stayed unmatched. The CDR3 has 17 residues.

This clonotype was observed many times. The gene calls are TRBV5-1 and TRBJ1-1; no definite D call. The CDR3 has 15 amino acids. Germline V gene sequence: CDR1 SGHRS, CDR2 YFSETQ. The V gene lost 4 bases and the J gene lost 0 bases, with 13 bases spanning the gap. The CDR3 DNA sequence: TGCGCCAGCAGCCTCGAAGGCGCAGTGAACACTGAAGCTTTCTTT. Translation gives CASSLEGAVNTEAFF.

The chain links TRBV6-2 or TRBV6-3 to TRBJ2-1, with TRBD2 identical over 12 bases. CDR1 is MNHEY and CDR2 is SVGEGT in the germline V gene. The trim removed 5 bases at V and 8 bases at J, leaving 13 bases unmatched. The CDR3 runs to 17 residues. Here the CDR3 reads CASSPLSSGGALDEQFF. The DNA for the CDR3 is TGTGCCAGCAGTCCGCTCTCTAGCGGGGGGGCCCTCGATGAGCAGTTCTTC.

This clonotype has a count of ten or more. The J gene is TRBJ2-7, the V gene TRBV20-1; D is undetermined. Germline loops: CDR1 DFQATT, CDR2 SNEGSKA (reference sequence). This CDR3 comprises 11 residues. V lost 3 bases, J lost 5 bases, and 8 bases lay in between. CDR3 nucleotide sequence: TGCAGTGCTAGGACGACGAACGAGCAGTACTTC. Translating gives CSARTTNEQYF.

The chain combines TRBV29-1 with TRBJ2-2; D might be TRBD2 (5 bases). V dropped 6 bases and J dropped 4 bases, with 15 bases sitting between them. The germline V gene encodes CDR1 SQVTM and CDR2 ANQGSEA. The CDR3 extends over 14 amino acids. This CDR3 reads CSVFGLAGTGELFF. CDR3 coding DNA: TGCAGCGTCTTTGGGCTAGCAGGCACCGGGGAGCTGTTTTTT.

The rearrangement links TRBV28 to TRBJ1-1; 9 bases agree with TRBD1. The CDR3 spans 14 residues. After removal of 3 bases from V and 5 bases from J, the junction contained 4 bases not matched to a gene. CDR1 and CDR2 (germline): MDHEN, SYDVKM. CDR3 bases: TGTGCCAGCAGTTTTGACAGGGGGAAAACTGAAGCTTTCTTT. Translated: CASSFDRGKTEAFF.

The rearrangement links TRBV6-1 to TRBJ1-2; D is uncertain. Trimming removed 5 bases at V and 6 bases at J, with 10 bases between. The CDR3 sequence is 12 residues long. CDR1 and CDR2 from the germline V gene are MNHNS and SASEGT. CDR3 region: CASSIRGDGYTF. CDR3 bases: TGTGCCAGCAGTATAAGAGGAGATGGCTACACCTTC.

This clonotype was found a few times. The rearrangement links TRBV20-1 to TRBJ1-3, with TRBD1 as a possible D gene (5 bases). V lost 6 bases and J 1 base, leaving 22 bases between the germline ends. CDR3 size: 17 residues. In germline, CDR1 is DFQATT, CDR2 SNEGSKA (reference sequence). CDR3 protein: CSAAGQAGAMSGNTIYF. CDR3 nucleotides: TGCAGTGCGGCGGGCCAGGCCGGGGCCATGTCTGGAAACACCATATATTTT.

In its sample, this clonotype was seen a few times. The genes are TRBV20-1 and TRBJ1-5; 7 bases are a match to TRBD1. The CDR3 is made up of 14 amino acids. V lost 1 base and J lost 7; bases outside the gene matches: 7. From germline, CDR1 is DFQATT and CDR2 SNEGSKA (reference sequence). The CDR3 protein is CSARGSTGDQPQHF. Written as DNA, the CDR3 is TGCAGTGCTAGAGGATCAACAGGGGACCAGCCCCAGCATTTT.

This clonotype was found once. The CDR3 DNA reads TGTGCCAGCAGTCACACCCTGGGAGATAGCAATCAGCCCCAGCATTTT. This encodes CASSHTLGDSNQPQHF. This chain uses TRBV6-2 or TRBV6-3 with TRBJ1-5, with D unresolved. CDR1 MNHEY and CDR2 SVGEGT come from the germline V gene. Trimming removed 5 bases at V and 0 bases at J, with 14 bases between. The CDR3 covers 16 residues.

The chain combines TRBV6-1 with TRBJ2-1, with 9 bases that match TRBD1. Germline V gene sequence: CDR1 MNHNS, CDR2 SASEGT. The junction had 3 bases not matched to a gene; V was cut back by 6 bases and J by 6 bases. The CDR3 runs to 13 residues. CDR3 sequence (DNA): TGTGCCAGCAGATCGACAGGGGGCAATGAGCAGTTCTTC. Protein sequence: CASRSTGGNEQFF.

This clonotype has a count of ten or more. The chain recombines TRBV6-1 with TRBJ1-1; D remains unclear. Germline V gives CDR1 MNHNS, CDR2 SASEGT. The germline V and J ends were trimmed by 6 bases and 0 bases, with 14 bases remaining between them. The CDR3 is made up of 15 amino acids. The CDR3: CASSGLGALNTEAFF. CDR3 nucleotide sequence: TGTGCCAGCAGCGGGCTGGGAGCGCTGAACACTGAAGCTTTCTTT.

The chain recombines TRBV30 with TRBJ1-5, with D possibly TRBD1 on 5 matching bases. CDR1 is GTSNPN and CDR2 is SVGIG in the germline V gene (reference sequence). V lost 0 bases, J lost 7 bases, and 10 bases lay in between. This CDR3 region has 13 residues. CDR3 in amino acids: CAWSVGGTQPQHF. CDR3 nucleotide sequence: TGTGCCTGGAGTGTGGGGGGGACCCAGCCCCAGCATTTT. Variable domain in full (rest from reference TRBV30 and TRBJ1-5): SQTIHQWPATLVQPVGSPLSLECTVEGTSNPNLYWYRQAAGRGLQLLFYSVGIGQISSEVPQNLSASRPQDRQFILSSKKLLLSDSGFYLCAWSVGGTQPQHFGDGTRLSIL.

V and J are TRBV28 and TRBJ1-2; 10 bases agree with TRBD1. This CDR3 spans 16 amino acids. V was pared by 1 base and J by 5 bases, with 7 bases of the junction left unmatched. The germline CDR1 and CDR2 sequences are MDHEN and SYDVKM. CDR3 region: CASSLSETGGFYGYTF. In DNA, the CDR3 is TGTGCCAGCAGTTTATCCGAGACAGGGGGCTTTTATGGCTACACCTTC.

At least ten counts were recorded for this clonotype. The V and J genes are TRBV4-1 and TRBJ1-5; TRBD1 might be the D (5 bases). Germline V gene sequence: CDR1 MGHRA, CDR2 YSYEKL. The CDR3 runs to 17 residues. Trimming removed 3 bases from V and 1 base from J, with 16 bases in between. The DNA for the CDR3 is TGCGCCAGCAGCCAGGGTGGTCAGGGCAAAAGCAATCAGCCCCAGCATTTT. Its protein product is CASSQGGQGKSNQPQHF.

This clonotype was seen more than once but under ten times. This sequence joins TRBV7-9 and TRBJ1-3; 10 positions match TRBD1. The germline V gene encodes CDR1 SEHNR and CDR2 FQNEAQ (reference sequence). This CDR3 has 18 amino acids. V gave up 6 bases and J gave up 0 bases; unmatched junction bases: 11. CDR3: CASRFTTGQGISGNTIYF. CDR3 DNA sequence: TGTGCCAGCAGATTCACAACGGGACAGGGGATCTCTGGAAACACCATATATTTT.

The chain employs TRBV5-1 and TRBJ2-5, with D possibly TRBD1 on 6 matching bases. CDR1 and CDR2 from the germline V gene are SGHRS and YFSETQ. V dropped 0 bases and J dropped 1 base, with 10 bases sitting between them. The CDR3 loop spans 15 amino acids. CDR3 loop: CASSLDRVIQETQYF. The CDR3 DNA follows: TGCGCCAGCAGCTTGGACAGGGTAATCCAAGAGACCCAGTACTTC.

This clonotype was detected only a few times. The chain links TRBV10-3 to TRBJ2-5, with 7 bases aligning to TRBD2. In germline, CDR1 is ENHRY, CDR2 SYGVKD. J was trimmed by 1 base and V by 6 bases; bases with no gene match: 11. This CDR3 has 16 residues. CDR3 sequence (DNA): TGTGCCATCAGCCCGACTAGCAACATCTTCCAAGAGACCCAGTACTTC. It encodes CAISPTSNIFQETQYF.

The sample holds a few counts of this clonotype. CDR3 protein: CASSPGTGDFLAGELFF. Here the CDR3 DNA reads TGTGCCAGCTCACCTGGAACCGGGGACTTTCTTGCCGGGGAGCTGTTTTTT. This rearrangement joins TRBV18 to TRBJ2-2, with D possibly TRBD2 on 6 matching bases. Trimming removed 3 bases at V and 6 bases at J, with 20 bases between. CDR1 is KGHSH and CDR2 is LQKENI in the germline V gene. This CDR3 is built from 17 residues.

This clonotype was found many times. The V call is TRBV3-1, the J call TRBJ1-2, with D maybe TRBD1 (6 bases). The CDR3 contains 16 residues. Deletions cut 1 base from V and 5 bases from J, with 17 bases between. Looked up from germline, CDR1 is LGHDT and CDR2 is YNNKEL (reference sequence). The CDR3 region has the DNA TGTGCCAGCAGCCAAGTCCCCGGGGGGCGAGAATATGGCTACACCTTC. Protein: CASSQVPGGREYGYTF.

This clonotype was seen ten or more times. CDR3 DNA sequence: TGTGCCAGCTCGGAATACAGGGGGGGCACTGAAGCTTTCTTT. Its protein product is CASSEYRGGTEAFF. The chain employs TRBV18 and TRBJ1-1; 8 bases agree with TRBD1. The V gene end was trimmed by 6 bases and the J gene end by 4 bases; junction bases not matched to a gene: 7. The CDR3 covers 14 residues. The germline V gene has CDR1 KGHSH and CDR2 LQKENI. The full variable domain, completed using reference TRBV18 and TRBJ1-1, is NAGVMQNPRHLVRRRGQEARLRCSPMKGHSHVYWYRQLPEEGLKFMVYLQKENIIDESGMPKERFSAEFPKEGPSILRIQQVVRGDSAAYFCASSEYRGGTEAFFGQGTRLTVV.

The count of this clonotype is one. Germline is not matched at one junction end, which may reflect a read error. The J gene is TRBJ2-2, the V gene TRBV7-2; weak D call: TRBD2 (5 bases). Germline CDR1 and CDR2: SGHTA and FQGNSA. This CDR3 has 11 residues. In nucleotides, the CDR3 is TGTGCCAGCCGGAGGACCGGGGAGCTGCTTTTT. It is translated as CASRRTGELLF.